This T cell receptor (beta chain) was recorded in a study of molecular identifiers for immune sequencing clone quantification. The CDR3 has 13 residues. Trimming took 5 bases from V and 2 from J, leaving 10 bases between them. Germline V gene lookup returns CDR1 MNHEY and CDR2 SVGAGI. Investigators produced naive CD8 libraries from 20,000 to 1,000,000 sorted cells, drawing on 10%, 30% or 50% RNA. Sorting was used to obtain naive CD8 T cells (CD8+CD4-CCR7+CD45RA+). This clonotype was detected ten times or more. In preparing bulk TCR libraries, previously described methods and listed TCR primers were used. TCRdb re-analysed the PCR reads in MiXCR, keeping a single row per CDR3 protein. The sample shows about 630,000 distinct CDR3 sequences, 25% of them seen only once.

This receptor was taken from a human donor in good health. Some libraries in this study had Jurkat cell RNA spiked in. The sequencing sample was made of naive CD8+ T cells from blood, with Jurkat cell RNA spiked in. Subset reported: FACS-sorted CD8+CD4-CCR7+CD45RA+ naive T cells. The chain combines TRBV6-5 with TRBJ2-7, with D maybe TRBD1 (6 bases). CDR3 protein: CASSQWGPYEQYF. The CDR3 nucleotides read TGTGCCAGCAGTCAATGGGGGCCCTACGAGCAGTACTTC.